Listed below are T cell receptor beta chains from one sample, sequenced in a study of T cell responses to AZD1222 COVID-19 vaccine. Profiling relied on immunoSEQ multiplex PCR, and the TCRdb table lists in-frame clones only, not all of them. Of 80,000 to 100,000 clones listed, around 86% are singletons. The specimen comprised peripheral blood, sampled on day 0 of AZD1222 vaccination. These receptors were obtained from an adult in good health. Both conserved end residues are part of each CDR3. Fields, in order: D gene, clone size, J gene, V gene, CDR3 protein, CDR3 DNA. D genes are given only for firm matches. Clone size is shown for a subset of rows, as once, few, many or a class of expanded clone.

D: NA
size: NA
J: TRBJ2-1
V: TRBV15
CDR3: CATSRDFLSYNEQFF
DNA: TGTGCCACCAGCAGGGACTTCCTATCCTACAATGAGCAGTTCTTC

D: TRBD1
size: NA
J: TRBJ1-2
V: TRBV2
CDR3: CASSEGDSGSPYGYTF
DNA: TGTGCCAGCAGTGAAGGGGACAGCGGCTCCCCCTATGGCTACACCTTC

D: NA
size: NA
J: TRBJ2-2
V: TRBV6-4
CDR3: CASSAVTGELFF
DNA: TGTGCCAGCAGTGCCGTCACCGGGGAGCTGTTTTTT

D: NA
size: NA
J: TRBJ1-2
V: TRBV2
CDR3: CASSPAAGRLDGYTF
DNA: TGTGCCAGCAGCCCAGCGGCGGGGCGTTTGGATGGCTACACCTTC

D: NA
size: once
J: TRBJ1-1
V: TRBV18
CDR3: CASSPVSDIAPTEAFF
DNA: TGTGCCAGCTCACCGGTTTCGGATATAGCGCCCACTGAAGCTTTCTTT

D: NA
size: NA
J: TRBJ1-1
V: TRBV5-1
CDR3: CASSLDRFTEAFF
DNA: TGCGCCAGCAGCCTGGACAGATTCACTGAAGCTTTCTTT

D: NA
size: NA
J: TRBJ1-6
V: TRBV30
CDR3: CAWQKGGPSYNSPLHF
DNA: TGTGCCTGGCAGAAAGGGGGTCCCTCCTATAATTCACCCCTCCACTTT

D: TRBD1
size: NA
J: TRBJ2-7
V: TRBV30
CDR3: CAWDRGHEQYF
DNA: TGTGCCTGGGACAGGGGCCACGAGCAGTACTTC

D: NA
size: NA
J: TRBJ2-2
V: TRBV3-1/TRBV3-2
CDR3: CASSQGRGEELFF
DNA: TGTGCCAGCAGCCAAGGTAGGGGAGAAGAGCTGTTTTTT

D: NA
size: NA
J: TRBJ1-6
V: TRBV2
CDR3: CASSDRGGNSPLHF
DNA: TGTGCCAGCAGTGATAGGGGGGGGAATTCACCCCTCCACTTT

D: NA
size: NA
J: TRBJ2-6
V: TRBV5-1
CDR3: CASTADSGSGANVLTF
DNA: TGCGCCAGCACCGCTGATTCAGGGAGTGGGGCCAACGTCCTGACTTTC

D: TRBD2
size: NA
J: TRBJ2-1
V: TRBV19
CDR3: CASTLLAGGLNYNEQFF
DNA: TGTGCCAGTACCCTCTTAGCGGGAGGCCTCAACTACAATGAGCAGTTCTTC

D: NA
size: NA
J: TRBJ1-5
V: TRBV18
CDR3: CASSQQQESNQPQHF
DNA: TGTGCCAGCTCACAACAACAGGAGAGCAATCAGCCCCAGCATTTT

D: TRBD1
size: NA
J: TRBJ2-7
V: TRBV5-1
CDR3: CASSVEGGLVAYEQYF
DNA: TGCGCCAGCAGCGTAGAAGGGGGCCTAGTGGCCTACGAGCAGTACTTC

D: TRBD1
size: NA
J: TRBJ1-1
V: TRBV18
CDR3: CASSIDRGEAFF
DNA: TGTGCCAGCTCAATTGACAGGGGTGAAGCTTTCTTT

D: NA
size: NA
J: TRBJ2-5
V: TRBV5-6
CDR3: CASSPRALGETQYF
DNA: TGTGCCAGCAGCCCCAGGGCTCTTGGAGAGACCCAGTACTTC

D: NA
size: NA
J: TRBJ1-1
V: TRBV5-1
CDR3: CASSFALNTEAFF
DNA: TGCGCCAGCAGCTTTGCCCTGAACACTGAAGCTTTCTTT

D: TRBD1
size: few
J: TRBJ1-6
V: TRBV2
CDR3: CASSRQGNNSPLHF
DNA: TGTGCCAGCAGTCGACAGGGGAACAATTCACCCCTCCACTTT

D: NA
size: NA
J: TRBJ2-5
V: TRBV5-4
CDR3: CASSSVGGGRETQYF
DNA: TGTGCCAGCAGCTCGGTGGGGGGGGGCCGTGAGACCCAGTACTTC

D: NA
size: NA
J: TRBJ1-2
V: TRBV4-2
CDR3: CASSQQSGGTNYGYTF
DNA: TGTGCCAGCAGCCAACAATCGGGGGGGACCAACTATGGCTACACCTTC

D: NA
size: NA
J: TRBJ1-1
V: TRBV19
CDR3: CASSMDGRPFHMNTEAFF
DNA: TGTGCCAGTAGTATGGACGGACGTCCTTTTCATATGAACACTGAAGCTTTCTTT

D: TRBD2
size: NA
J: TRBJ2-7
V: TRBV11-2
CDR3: CASSFRRLAGAYEQYF
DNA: TGTGCCAGCAGCTTCCGGAGACTAGCGGGAGCCTACGAGCAGTACTTC

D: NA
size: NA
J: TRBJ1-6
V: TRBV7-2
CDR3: CASSLNHQGLSPLHF
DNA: TGTGCCAGCAGCTTAAATCACCAGGGGCTCTCACCCCTCCACTTT

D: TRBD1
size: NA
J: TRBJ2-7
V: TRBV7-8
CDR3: CASSLNRQGSYEQYF
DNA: TGTGCCAGCAGCTTAAATCGACAGGGCTCCTACGAGCAGTACTTC

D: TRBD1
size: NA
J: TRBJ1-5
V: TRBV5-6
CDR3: CASRHRGQKSGNQPQHF
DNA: TGTGCCAGCAGACACCGGGGACAGAAATCCGGCAATCAGCCCCAGCATTTT

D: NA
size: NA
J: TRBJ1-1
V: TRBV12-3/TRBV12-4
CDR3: CASRGGVTEAFF
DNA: TGTGCCAGCAGAGGAGGCGTCACTGAAGCTTTCTTT

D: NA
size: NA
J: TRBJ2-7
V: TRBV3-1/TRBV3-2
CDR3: CASSQSVRGEREQYF
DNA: TGTGCCAGCAGCCAAAGTGTGCGCGGGGAGAGGGAGCAGTACTTC

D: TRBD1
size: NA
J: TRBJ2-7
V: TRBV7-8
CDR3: CASSLVGTGGEQYF
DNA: TGTGCCAGCAGCTTAGTCGGGACAGGGGGCGAGCAGTACTTC

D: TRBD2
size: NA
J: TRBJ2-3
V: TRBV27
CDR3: CASSFGSGVTDTQYF
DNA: TGTGCCAGCAGTTTTGGTAGCGGGGTCACAGATACGCAGTATTTT

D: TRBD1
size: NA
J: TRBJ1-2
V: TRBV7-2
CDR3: CASSTSTRTGGVSGYTF
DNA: TGTGCCAGCAGCACTTCGACGAGGACAGGGGGCGTGTCGGGCTACACCTTC

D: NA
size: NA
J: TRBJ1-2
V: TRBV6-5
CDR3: CASTGHNYGYTF
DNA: TGTGCCAGCACGGGACATAACTATGGCTACACCTTC

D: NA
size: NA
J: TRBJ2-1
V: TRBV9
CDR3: CASSPHGTYNEQFF
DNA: TGTGCCAGCAGCCCGCACGGGACGTACAATGAGCAGTTCTTC

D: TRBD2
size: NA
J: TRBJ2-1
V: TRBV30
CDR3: CAWTPFGGGADEQFF
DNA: TGTGCCTGGACGCCATTTGGCGGGGGGGCGGATGAGCAGTTCTTC

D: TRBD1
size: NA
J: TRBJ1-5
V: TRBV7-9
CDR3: CASSRGTGSGSNQPQHF
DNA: TGTGCCAGCAGCCGCGGGACAGGGAGCGGGAGCAATCAGCCCCAGCATTTT

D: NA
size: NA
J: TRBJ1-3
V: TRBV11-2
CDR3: CASSLGVGASGNTIYF
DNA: TGTGCCAGCAGCTTAGGGGTGGGGGCCTCTGGAAACACCATATATTTT

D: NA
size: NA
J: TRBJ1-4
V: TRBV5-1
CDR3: CASSLAGHQREKLFF
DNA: TGCGCCAGCAGCTTGGCGGGACATCAGCGGGAAAAACTGTTTTTT

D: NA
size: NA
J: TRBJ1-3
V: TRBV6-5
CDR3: CASSYRGGGNTIYF
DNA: TGTGCCAGCAGTTACCGGGGAGGGGGAAACACCATATATTTT

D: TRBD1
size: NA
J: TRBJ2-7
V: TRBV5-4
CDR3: CASSLAGTGSYEQYF
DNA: TGTGCCAGCAGCTTGGCCGGGACAGGCTCCTACGAGCAGTACTTC

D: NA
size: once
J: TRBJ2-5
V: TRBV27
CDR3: CASSPWNQETQYF
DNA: TGTGCCAGCAGTCCCTGGAACCAAGAGACCCAGTACTTC